This T cell receptor beta chain was identified in a study of blood T cell repertoires in COVID-19. Study-wide context: The United States, Italy and Spain supplied acute and convalescent COVID-19 samples.

CDR1 and CDR2 (germline): SGHDT, YYEEEE. The CDR3 is 16 residues long. Trimming cost V 4 bases and J 1 base; bases outside gene matches: 11. Profiling relied on immunoSEQ multiplex PCR, and the TCRdb table lists in-frame clones only, not all of them. Of under 300,000 clones in the sample, over 80% were seen once. The rearrangement joins TRBV5-6 to TRBJ2-7; the match to TRBD1 covers 7 bases. The sample comprised peripheral blood. The sequence derives from a man aged 55 to 70 who had recovered from COVID-19. The CDR3 DNA follows: TGTGCCAGCAGCCGAATCGAGACAGGGAGATCCTACGAGCAGTACTTC. It encodes CASSRIETGRSYEQYF.